This TCR beta chain was captured by sequencing in a study of metastatic and nonmetastatic thyroid tumors. Overall study context: Malignant and benign thyroid patients had repertoires compared in peripheral blood and tumor or nodule tissue. The study, taken as a whole, reports: The study reportedly found significantly higher TCR beta diversity in malignant thyroid tumors than benign nodules, in blood and tumor.

Per the original methods: To classify distant metastasis in papillary thyroid cancer, a model was built from CDR3 differences across clinicopathological groups. Through MiXCR, TCRdb re-clonotyped the PCR reads. The V and J calls were determined by TCRdb, not by the authors. This sample has under 30,000 clones; around 20% occur once, and the top ten carry about two fifths. Patients had received no treatment of any kind before thyroid surgery. Of note for this clone: The target antigen is unknown.

The CDR3 sequence is 17 residues long. In germline, CDR1 is MNHEY, CDR2 SMNVEV (reference sequence). V was trimmed by 3 bases and J by 2 bases, leaving 18 bases between them. Sequenced material: blood. V is TRBV27 and J is TRBJ2-3; weak D call: TRBD2 (6 bases). This sequence originates from a female donor with papillary thyroid cancer or a benign thyroid nodule (not recorded which). Some clones in this sample may be carry-over from other donors' samples. The CDR3: CASSLTRVGTPTDTQYF. As DNA, the CDR3 is TGTGCCAGCAGTTTGACTAGGGTGGGAACTCCCACAGATACGCAGTATTTT.